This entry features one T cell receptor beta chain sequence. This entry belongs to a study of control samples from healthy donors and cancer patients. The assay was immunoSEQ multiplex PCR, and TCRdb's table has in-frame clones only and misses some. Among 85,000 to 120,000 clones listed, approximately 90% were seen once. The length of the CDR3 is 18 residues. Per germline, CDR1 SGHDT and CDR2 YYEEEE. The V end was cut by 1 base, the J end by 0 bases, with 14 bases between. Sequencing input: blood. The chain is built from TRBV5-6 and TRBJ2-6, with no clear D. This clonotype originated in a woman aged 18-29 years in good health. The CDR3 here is CASSLRAAPSSGANVLTF. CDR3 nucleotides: TGTGCCAGCAGCTTGCGGGCAGCTCCGAGCTCTGGGGCCAACGTCCTGACTTTC.